This is a list of T cell receptor beta chains from one sample in a study of cytomegalovirus exposure and HLA in healthy donors. Libraries were prepared by immunoSEQ multiplex PCR; TCRdb keeps only in-frame clonotypes and omits some of them. Of about 160,000 clones in the sample, more than 70% are singletons; the top ten hold around 5.8%. The sample was PBMCs. The receptors originated from a male donor in good health and CMV-seropositive. The CDR3 runs from the conserved cysteine through the conserved F or W. The D gene is left open where the match is weak. Some rows mark clone size as missing; the rest say once, few, many or name a class of expanded clone.

D gene	V gene	J gene	clone size	CDR3 DNA	CDR3 protein
NA	TRBV1	TRBJ1-3	NA	TGCACCAGCAGCCAACTAGACAGGGGGGCTGGGAACACCATATATTTT	CTSSQLDRGAGNTIYF
TRBD1	TRBV30	TRBJ1-3	NA	TGTGCCTGGAGCACAGGGGCTGGAAACACCATATATTTT	CAWSTGAGNTIYF
NA	TRBV27	TRBJ1-5	once	TGTGCCAGCAGTCCATACAGGGACCAGCCCCAGCATTTT	CASSPYRDQPQHF
TRBD1	TRBV7-2	TRBJ2-2	NA	TGTGCCAGCAGCTTATGGACAGGGGGCTGGACCGGGGAGCTGTTTTTT	CASSLWTGGWTGELFF
TRBD2	TRBV28	TRBJ2-5	NA	TGTGCCAGCAGTTTAGGCACTAGCGGGAGGCACCAAGAGACCCAGTACTTC	CASSLGTSGRHQETQYF
NA	TRBV6-5	TRBJ1-4	NA	TGTGCCAGCAGTTACCTGCAGGGCCGAGAAAAACTGTTTTTT	CASSYLQGREKLFF
NA	TRBV25-1	TRBJ2-7	few	TGTGCCAGCAGTAGGACAGCTTCCTACGAGCAGTACTTC	CASSRTASYEQYF
NA	TRBV18	TRBJ1-1	NA	TGTGCCAGCTCACCTAGATCCGGGACTATGAACACTGAAGCTTTCTTT	CASSPRSGTMNTEAFF
TRBD2	TRBV9	TRBJ2-1	NA	TGTGCCAGCAGGGCTAGCGGGAGGTTCTATGAGCAGTTCTTC	CASRASGRFYEQFF
TRBD2	TRBV5-1	TRBJ2-1	NA	TGCGCCAGCAGCTTGGTGGGACTAGCGGGAGGGGGAGGCAATGAGCAGTTCTTC	CASSLVGLAGGGGNEQFF
NA	TRBV19	TRBJ1-2	NA	TGTGCCAGTAGTATGGGGCTATCCTATGGCTACACCTTC	CASSMGLSYGYTF
TRBD1	TRBV23-1	TRBJ1-5	NA	TGCGCCAGCAGTCAATCCACAGGGGGCGAGCGCAATCAGCCCCAGCATTTT	CASSQSTGGERNQPQHF
NA	TRBV7-9	TRBJ2-5	NA	TGTGCCAGCCGTGGGGCGGGATCAGGGGAGACCCAGTACTTC	CASRGAGSGETQYF
TRBD2	TRBV9	TRBJ2-3	NA	TGTGCCAGCAGCGGTAGCGGGATTAGCACAGATACGCAGTATTTT	CASSGSGISTDTQYF
NA	TRBV28	TRBJ1-1	NA	TGTGCCAGCGGGCAAGGAACTGAAGCTTTCTTT	CASGQGTEAFF
NA	TRBV10-3	TRBJ2-5	NA	TGTGCCATCAATAAAGGGGGGGCCGGAGAGACCCAGTACTTC	CAINKGGAGETQYF
TRBD2	TRBV12-5	TRBJ2-1	NA	TGTGCTAGTGGCCCCGGACTAGCGGGTTACAATGAGCAGTTCTTC	CASGPGLAGYNEQFF
NA	TRBV6-5	TRBJ2-2	once	TGTGCCAGCAGACTCCTTCGGGGAAACACCGGGGAGCTGTTTTTT	CASRLLRGNTGELFF